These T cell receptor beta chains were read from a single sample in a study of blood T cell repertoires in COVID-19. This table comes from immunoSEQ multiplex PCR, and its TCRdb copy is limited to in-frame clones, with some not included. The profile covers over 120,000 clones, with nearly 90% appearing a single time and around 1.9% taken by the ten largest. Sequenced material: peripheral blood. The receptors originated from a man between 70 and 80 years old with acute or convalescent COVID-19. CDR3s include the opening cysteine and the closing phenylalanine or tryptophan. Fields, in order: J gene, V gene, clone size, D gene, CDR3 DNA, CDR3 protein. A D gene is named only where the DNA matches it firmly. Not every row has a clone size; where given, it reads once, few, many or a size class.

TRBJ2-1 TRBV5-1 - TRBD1 TGCGCCAGCAGCTTCCCCGGGACAGGGGGCCAGGTCCTTTACAATGAGCAGTTCTTC CASSFPGTGGQVLYNEQFF
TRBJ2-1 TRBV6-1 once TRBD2 TGTGCCAGCAGTGAACAAGCGGGAGAGGTTGGTGAGCAGTTCTTC CASSEQAGEVGEQFF
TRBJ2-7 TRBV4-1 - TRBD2 TGCGCCAGCAGCCCAGGTAGGACTAGCCCCTACGAGCAGTACTTC CASSPGRTSPYEQYF
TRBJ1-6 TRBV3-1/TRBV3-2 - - TGTGCCAGCAGCCAAGCGGGCGGGCTCTCCTATAATTCACCCCTCCACTTT CASSQAGGLSYNSPLHF
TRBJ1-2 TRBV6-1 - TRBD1 TGTGCCAGCAGTGAAGCTCCCCGGGACAGGGGTAACTATGGCTACACCTTC CASSEAPRDRGNYGYTF
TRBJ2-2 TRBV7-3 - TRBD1 TGTGCCAGCAGCGAGATCCCGGGACAGGGTAGTTCCGGGGAGCTGTTTTTT CASSEIPGQGSSGELFF
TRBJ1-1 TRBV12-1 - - TGTGCCAGCAGCTTTAAGCTTAACACTGAAGCTTTCTTT CASSFKLNTEAFF
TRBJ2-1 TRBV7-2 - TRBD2 TGTGCCAGCAGCCTTCCTTTGGCGGGAGGAGATGAGCAGTTCTTC CASSLPLAGGDEQFF
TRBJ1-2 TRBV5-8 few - TGTGCCAGCAGCTTGGCCTCGGTCTATGGCTACACCTTC CASSLASVYGYTF
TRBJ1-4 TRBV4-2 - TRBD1 TGTGCCAGCAGCCGCCAGGGACAGAACGATGAAAAACTGTTTTTT CASSRQGQNDEKLFF
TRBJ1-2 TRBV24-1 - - TGTGCCACCAGTGATTCAGGGGTCTATGGCTACACCTTC CATSDSGVYGYTF
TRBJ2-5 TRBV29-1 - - TGCAGCGTTGATACTATCCACGGTGGGACCCAGTACTTC CSVDTIHGGTQYF
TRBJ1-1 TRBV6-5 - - TGTGCCAGTCAGGGACTTCTGGACACTGAAGCTTTCTTT CASQGLLDTEAFF
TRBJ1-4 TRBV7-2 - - TGTGCCAGCAGCTTAGCGGGGCGCGTAAACGAAAAACTGTTTTTT CASSLAGRVNEKLFF
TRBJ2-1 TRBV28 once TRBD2 TGTGCCAGCAGTTCCGCCTCTAGCGGGAGCTGGAATGAGCAGTTCTTC CASSSASSGSWNEQFF
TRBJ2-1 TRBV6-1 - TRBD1 TGTGCCAGCAGTGAGTCCCGGGACAGGGCATACAATGAGCAGTTCTTC CASSESRDRAYNEQFF
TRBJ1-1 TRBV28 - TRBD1 TGTGCCAGCAGTTCAGACGGACAGGGAAACACTGAAGCTTTCTTT CASSSDGQGNTEAFF
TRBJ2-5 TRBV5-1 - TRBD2 TGCGCCAGCAGCTTGGAGGGTAGCGGGGAGACCCAGTACTTC CASSLEGSGETQYF
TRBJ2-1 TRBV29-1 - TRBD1 TGCAGCGTGCCACAGGGGGCCAACTCCTACAATGAGCAGTTCTTC CSVPQGANSYNEQFF
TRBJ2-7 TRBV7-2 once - TGTGCCAGCAGCTCCCCCCCTAGCCACGAGCAGTACTTC CASSSPPSHEQYF
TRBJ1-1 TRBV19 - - TGTGCCAGTACCTCCACAGCCATGAACACTGAAGCTTTCTTT CASTSTAMNTEAFF
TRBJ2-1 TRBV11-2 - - TGTGCCAGCAGCGAGGACAGCTCCTACAATGAGCAGTTCTTC CASSEDSSYNEQFF
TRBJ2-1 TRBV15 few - TGTGCCACCAGCCTCCCGCAGGGGTCGTTGTATGAGCAGTTCTTC CATSLPQGSLYEQFF
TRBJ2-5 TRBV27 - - TGTGCCAGCAGCCCTCGATGGGAGTTTGAGACCCAGTACTTC CASSPRWEFETQYF
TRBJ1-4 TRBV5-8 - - TGTGCCAGCTTCCTGGACAGCATTAATGAAAAACTGTTTTTT CASFLDSINEKLFF